Given below is one T cell receptor beta chain in context. TCRdb's copy holds only in-frame clones and misses some; the assay was immunoSEQ multiplex PCR. The sample yields about 140,000 clones, roughly 85% seen once. This entry comes from a study of blood T cell repertoires in COVID-19. Germline loops: CDR1 SGHRS, CDR2 YFSETQ. Trimming removed 0 bases from V and 4 bases from J, with 11 bases in between. There are 16 residues in the CDR3. The chain carries TRBV5-1 and TRBJ2-6; tentative D call: TRBD2 (6 bases). Sequenced sample: peripheral blood. This clonotype was sampled from a man aged 60 to 69 with acute or convalescent COVID-19. CDR3 residues: CASSLDGGVGANVLTF. The CDR3 DNA follows: TGCGCCAGCAGCTTGGATGGAGGGGTCGGGGCCAACGTCCTGACTTTC.